This T cell receptor (beta chain) was profiled in a study of response to subunit inactivated influenza vaccine. The study, taken as a whole, reports: Authors suggested few new T cells are recruited by each seasonal influenza vaccination.

TCRdb re-called the RT-PCR reads through MiXCR, storing one row per CDR3 protein. The sample consists of approximately 500,000 distinct CDR3 sequences, approximately 24% of them appearing once. The germline V and J ends were trimmed by 3 bases and 3 bases, with 14 bases remaining between them. Germline V gene lookup returns CDR1 SNHLY and CDR2 FYNNEI. This CDR3 contains 15 residues. This clonotype was recorded a few times. Its antigen is currently unknown. The data also belong to a second study, concerning T cells expressing NK-cell markers. That paper adds: Libraries used 5'RACE template switching adding universal primer site and UMIs. In roughly six donors, dominant CD3+CD56+NKG2C+ clonotypes ranked among the top 10 CD8+ clonotypes. The leading position in the CD3+CD56-NKG2C+ fraction of several donors also went to these clonotypes.

The chain couples TRBV2 to TRBJ1-1; no firm D call. This material consisted of CD4+ T cells sorted from PBMCs, taken approximately 13 days after vaccination. This clonotype was sampled from a man aged 50 to 59 who received an inactivated influenza vaccine. The CDR3 nucleotides read TGTGCCAGCAGTGATGGAAGTCTACTCCACACTGAAGCTTTCTTT. As protein: CASSDGSLLHTEAFF.